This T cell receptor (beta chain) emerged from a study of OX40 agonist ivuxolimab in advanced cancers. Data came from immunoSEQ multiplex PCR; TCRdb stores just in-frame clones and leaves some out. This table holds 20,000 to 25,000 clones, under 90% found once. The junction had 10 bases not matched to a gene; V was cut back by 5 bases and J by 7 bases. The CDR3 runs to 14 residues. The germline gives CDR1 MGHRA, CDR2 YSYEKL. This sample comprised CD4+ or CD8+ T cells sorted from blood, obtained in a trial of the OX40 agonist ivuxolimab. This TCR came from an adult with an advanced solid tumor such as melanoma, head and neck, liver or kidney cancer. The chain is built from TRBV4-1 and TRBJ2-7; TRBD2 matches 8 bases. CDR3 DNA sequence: TGCGCCAGCAGCGTTGTAGCGGGGACGGGAGAGCAGTACTTC. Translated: CASSVVAGTGEQYF.